This TCR beta chain comes out of a study of identical twins. A universal primer site came from template switching; cDNA carried unique molecular identifiers. TCRdb independently ran MiXCR on the 5' RACE reads; one entry per CDR3 protein. The top ten clones hold about 5.5% of a sample with about 220,000 distinct CDR3 sequences, less than 10% of them seen once. A note on this clonotype: Its antigen is undetermined.

The CDR3 has 18 amino acids. Losses at the gene ends were 11 bases for V and 6 bases for J; bases not matched to a gene: 25. With no exceptions, donors were healthy Caucasians. Study-wide points: The study found that models underestimated out-of-frame TCR alpha sharing in monozygotic twins. Alpha sequences that were out-of-frame and twin-shared showed an excess of low generation probability.

The source of this sequence is a young woman in good health. The chain joins TRBV12-3 or TRBV12-4 to TRBJ2-1; TRBD2 aligns across 7 bases. Input material: memory (CD45RO+) T cells sorted from blood. The CDR3 loop reads CAFSLRSVGGPIGNEQFF. CDR3 nucleotides: TGTGCCTTCAGTTTAAGGTCGGTGGGAGGGCCCATCGGCAATGAGCAGTTCTTC.